This entry features one T cell receptor (beta chain) sequence. PCR used 60 Vbeta primers and 13 Jbeta primers. Study processing details: A follow-up analysis tallied 86 million or so unique TCR beta chains, roughly 11 million shared. The protocol was immunoSEQ multiplex PCR, while the TCRdb copy is restricted to in-frame clones and leaves out a portion. V, J and clone size are those of that table, while D and trimming were read from the DNA. The sample holds roughly 140,000 clones, 82% seen once. The record originates from a study of cytomegalovirus exposure and HLA in healthy donors. The overall study: Researchers found that 81% of 300 to 450 genotyped donors fell within the Caucasian-associated ancestry cluster.

The V segment lost 2 bases and the J segment 3 bases; nucleotides outside the gene matches: 3. The V gene's germline CDR1 is MDHEN and CDR2 SYDVKM. The CDR3 runs 15 residues. This chain links TRBV28 with TRBJ2-1; 8 bases align to TRBD1. The sequencing sample was made of PBMCs. The clonotype originates from a woman in her sixties or seventies in good health and CMV-seropositive. CDR3 sequence reads: CASSLPRGLYNEQFF. CDR3 DNA sequence: TGTGCCAGCAGTTTACCCAGGGGGCTCTACAATGAGCAGTTCTTC.